A selection of T cell receptor beta chains follows, all from one sample in a study of blood T cell repertoires in COVID-19. Using immunoSEQ multiplex PCR, the repertoire was profiled, and TCRdb retains in-frame clones only, with some absent. Here the sample spans a few hundred thousand clones, around 88% being singletons. Sequencing used PBMCs or T cells enriched from blood (not recorded which). The receptor set was obtained from a woman in her forties who had recovered from COVID-19. Each CDR3 is given with its conserved first and last residue. Each record gives: V gene, J gene, clone size, D gene, CDR3 DNA, CDR3 protein. A D gene is named only where the DNA matches it firmly. Clone size is not always given. Where it is, it says once, few, many or a class for expanded clones.

>TRBV5-4|TRBJ2-3|few|-
TGTGCCAGCAGCTTGGAGCGAAGGGGTACGCAGTATTTT
CASSLERRGTQYF
>TRBV5-6|TRBJ2-5|once|-
TGTGCCAGCAGCCAAATCGGACTTGGGGCCCAGTACTTC
CASSQIGLGAQYF
>TRBV11-2|TRBJ2-7|-|-
TGTGCCAGCAGCCGGGGAGGGGGCTCCTACGAGCAGTACTTC
CASSRGGGSYEQYF
>TRBV7-9|TRBJ2-3|-|TRBD1
TGTGCCAGCAGCTTAACCTCCAGACAGGGACACACAGATACGCAGTATTTT
CASSLTSRQGHTDTQYF
>TRBV29-1|TRBJ2-1|-|TRBD2
TGCAGCGTTGAAGATCGGCTAGCGGGAGTCCCTGAGCAGTTCTTC
CSVEDRLAGVPEQFF
>TRBV19|TRBJ2-1|-|-
TGTGCCAGTAGTTATGACGGGATAAGTAATGAGCAGTTCTTC
CASSYDGISNEQFF
>TRBV7-9|TRBJ1-1|-|-
TGTGCCAGCAGTTTTTTTCAGGGCGGCACTGAAGCTTTCTTT
CASSFFQGGTEAFF
>TRBV2|TRBJ1-2|-|TRBD1
TGTGCCAGCACCACAGGGGGGAGCTACACCTTC
CASTTGGSYTF
>TRBV6-6|TRBJ2-7|-|-
TGTGCCAGCAGTTACAGAGCCTACGAGCAGTACTTC
CASSYRAYEQYF
>TRBV2|TRBJ1-5|few|-
TGTGCCAGCAGTGAATTTAGTGAACCTCTACGCAATCAGCCCCAGCATTTT
CASSEFSEPLRNQPQHF
>TRBV11-2|TRBJ2-7|-|TRBD2
TGTGCCAGCAGCGTAGCCCGCCGGACTAGCGGAATCGAGCAGTACTTC
CASSVARRTSGIEQYF
>TRBV9|TRBJ1-1|-|-
TGTGCCAGCAGCGTAGCCCCTCCAGGGCTGAACACTGAAGCTTTCTTT
CASSVAPPGLNTEAFF
>TRBV7-2|TRBJ1-6|-|TRBD1
TGTGCCAGCAGTCCGGGACAGGGGGTCTTTTCTTCACCCCTCCACTTT
CASSPGQGVFSSPLHF
>TRBV2|TRBJ1-6|-|TRBD1
TGTGCCAGCGATCGGACAGGGGGGCGGAATTCACCCCTCCACTTT
CASDRTGGRNSPLHF
>TRBV19|TRBJ2-6|-|TRBD1
TGTGCCAGTATCGACAGGGGGACTTTTAGTTTAGGGTCTGGGGCCAACGTCCTGACTTTC
CASIDRGTFSLGSGANVLTF
>TRBV7-6|TRBJ1-1|-|TRBD1
TGTGCCAGCAGCTTAGGGCCCTCAGGGGGCGTATGGCACACTGAAGCTTTCTTT
CASSLGPSGGVWHTEAFF
>TRBV7-2|TRBJ2-6|-|TRBD1
TGTGCCAGCAGCCCCCGGGACAGGGGGACTGGGGCCAACGTCCTGACTTTC
CASSPRDRGTGANVLTF
>TRBV18|TRBJ1-3|-|-
TGTGCCAGCTCGCCCTCAGGGGCCTACTCTGGAAACACCATATATTTT
CASSPSGAYSGNTIYF
>TRBV6-1|TRBJ1-5|-|-
TGTGCCAGCAGTGAAGGGCTGATTTCCAATCAGCCCCAGCATTTT
CASSEGLISNQPQHF
>TRBV14|TRBJ2-1|-|-
TGTGCCAGCAGCCAAAATACCTACAATGAGCAGTTCTTC
CASSQNTYNEQFF
>TRBV7-2|TRBJ1-3|once|-
TGTGCCAGCAGCTTAGCCAGGGTACCTGGAAACACCATATATTTT
CASSLARVPGNTIYF
>TRBV4-2|TRBJ2-5|once|TRBD2
TGTGCCAGCAGCCCTCGGGGAGCGGGAGGATATGAGACCCAGTACTTC
CASSPRGAGGYETQYF
>TRBV5-4|TRBJ1-1|-|-
TGTGCCAGCAGCTTTCTAACGAACACTGAAGCTTTCTTT
CASSFLTNTEAFF
>TRBV6-5|TRBJ1-5|-|-
TGTGCCAGCAGTATACAGGGTGGAAGTCAGCCCCAGCATTTT
CASSIQGGSQPQHF
>TRBV11-3|TRBJ2-2|-|TRBD2
TGTGCCAGCAGCCAGGGACTAGCGGATACCGGGGAGCTGTTTTTT
CASSQGLADTGELFF
>TRBV18|TRBJ2-1|-|-
TGTGCCAGCTCACCAATCACGGGAGAGTACAATGAGCAGTTCTTC
CASSPITGEYNEQFF
>TRBV28|TRBJ2-5|-|TRBD2
TGTGCCAGCTCAAGCGGGAGACTAGCGGGATTCACGGAGACCCAGTACTTC
CASSSGRLAGFTETQYF
>TRBV7-2|TRBJ2-7|-|TRBD2
TGTGCCAGCAGCTCAGGACTAGGCTACGAGCAGTACTTC
CASSSGLGYEQYF
>TRBV6-6|TRBJ2-5|-|-
TGTGCCAGCAGCCCAGCCGGGGGACAGACCCAGTACTTC
CASSPAGGQTQYF
>TRBV21-1|TRBJ1-5|-|-
TGTGCCAGCGATAAAGGTAAATCGGGTCAGCCCCAGCATTTT
CASDKGKSGQPQHF
>TRBV2|TRBJ1-4|-|-
TGTGCCAGCAGTGGAGGTGCCCCTTCGGTTGGGGGGGAAAAACTGTTTTTT
CASSGGAPSVGGEKLFF
>TRBV5-6|TRBJ1-1|-|-
TGTGCCAGCAGTCAGCACGGGGGAAATCCCAGGAACACTGAAGCTTTCTTT
CASSQHGGNPRNTEAFF
>TRBV11-2|TRBJ1-4|few|TRBD1
TGTGCCAGCAGCCCCAGTCCGGGACAGGGAGGAAAATTCAATGAAAAACTGTTTTTT
CASSPSPGQGGKFNEKLFF
>TRBV27|TRBJ1-6|-|TRBD1
TGTGCCAGCAGTATCACATACAGGGGTGGTAATTCACCCCTCCACTTT
CASSITYRGGNSPLHF
>TRBV6-6|TRBJ2-7|-|TRBD2
TGTGCCAGCACCCTGGGGCTAGCGGGATCGGGCGGGCAGTACTTC
CASTLGLAGSGGQYF
>TRBV3-1/TRBV3-2|TRBJ2-5|-|-
TGTGCCAGCAGCGAAGGTGGAGGGGATCAAGAGACCCAGTACTTC
CASSEGGGDQETQYF
>TRBV28|TRBJ1-3|-|-
TGTGCCAGCAGTTTGGCAGGGGGAAACACCATATATTTT
CASSLAGGNTIYF
>TRBV9|TRBJ2-1|-|-
TGTGCCAGCAGCCTGCAGGGTTCCTACAATGAGCAGTTCTTC
CASSLQGSYNEQFF
>TRBV14|TRBJ1-1|-|-
TGTGCCAGCAGCCGCCTCGGAGGAACTGAAGCTTTCTTT
CASSRLGGTEAFF
>TRBV5-1|TRBJ2-1|-|-
TGCGCCAGCAGTAGGGGGGGTTACAATGAGCAGTTCTTC
CASSRGGYNEQFF
>TRBV4-2|TRBJ2-5|-|TRBD2
TGTGCCAGCACCCCCTCCCCCGCGGGAGGGCAAGAGACCCAGTACTTC
CASTPSPAGGQETQYF
>TRBV19|TRBJ2-5|-|TRBD2
TGTGCCAGTAGTCCGCGACTAGCGGGAGGGGGAGAGACCCAGTACTTC
CASSPRLAGGGETQYF
>TRBV7-2|TRBJ2-1|-|-
TGTGCCAGCGGCATCTACAATGAGCAGTTCTTC
CASGIYNEQFF
>TRBV19|TRBJ1-4|-|TRBD1
TGTGCCAGTAGTAAGGACAGGGATGGTGAAAAACTGTTTTTT
CASSKDRDGEKLFF
>TRBV29-1|TRBJ2-3|few|-
TGCAGCGTTGTGTTATGGGCGACAGATACGCAGTATTTT
CSVVLWATDTQYF
>TRBV7-8|TRBJ1-2|-|TRBD1
TGTGCCAGCAGCGGAAACTCGGGACAGGGGTCTGGCTACACCTTC
CASSGNSGQGSGYTF
>TRBV3-1/TRBV3-2|TRBJ1-5|few|-
TGTGCCAGCAGCCAATCAGGGCCCCGTCAGCCCCAGCATTTT
CASSQSGPRQPQHF
>TRBV30|TRBJ1-2|-|-
TGTGCCTGGGCCGGGGGGTCTCATGGCTACACCTTC
CAWAGGSHGYTF
>TRBV4-1|TRBJ2-5|once|TRBD1
TGCGCCAGCAGCCCAGCCGACAGGGCAGAGACCCAGTACTTC
CASSPADRAETQYF
>TRBV6-5|TRBJ2-7|-|TRBD1
TGTGCCAGCAGACGGGACAGGGTAGGCGAGCAGTACTTC
CASRRDRVGEQYF
>TRBV9|TRBJ2-2|-|TRBD2
TGTGCCAGCAGCGTCATCACTAGCGGGAGTGCCGGGGAGCTGTTTTTT
CASSVITSGSAGELFF
>TRBV5-1|TRBJ1-1|-|-
TGCGCCAGCAGCAGGGGACAGAACACTGAAGCTTTCTTT
CASSRGQNTEAFF
>TRBV5-1|TRBJ2-1|-|TRBD2
TGCGCCAGCAGCTTGGTGGCGGGAGGGGCAGATGAGCAGTTCTTC
CASSLVAGGADEQFF